This TCR beta chain was identified in a study of T cell changes during pregnancy in multiple sclerosis. Sequencing used immunoSEQ multiplex PCR; TCRdb keeps in-frame clones, though not all of them. The sample holds 35,000 to 40,000 clones, 88% seen once. Germline V gene sequence: CDR1 SQVTM, CDR2 ANQGSEA. The J segment lost 1 base and the V segment lost 3 bases, leaving 8 bases of the junction unmatched. This CDR3 spans 17 amino acids. V usage is TRBV29-1 and J usage is TRBJ2-5; 13 bases line up with TRBD2. The starting material was CD4+ T cells from peripheral blood mononuclear cells, obtained before pregnancy. The receptor was derived from a female donor with multiple sclerosis, enrolled in a pregnancy study. In DNA form, the CDR3 reads TGCAGCGTTGAGGCCGGACTAGCGGGAGTCGGCCAAGAGACCCAGTACTTC. This sequence encodes CSVEAGLAGVGQETQYF.